Shown below are 31 T cell receptor beta chains from a single sample sequenced in a study of CD8 T cells in ankylosing spondylitis. Findings of the study overall: Ankylosing spondylitis blood seemed to carry a telltale TCR beta motif made of several highly homologous variants.

Their antigens are not known. TCRdb re-called the 5' RACE reads through MiXCR, storing one row per CDR3 protein. Among about 840,000 distinct CDR3 sequences listed, about 11% were seen once. Sequenced input: blood, either unsorted or a sorted T cell fraction (not recorded which). These TCRs come from a male donor with ankylosing spondylitis.

The sample holds a few counts of this clonotype. The chain carries TRBV24-1 and TRBJ2-5; D might be TRBD1 (6 bases). V shed 3 bases and J shed 11 bases, with 12 bases lying between them. The CDR3 is made up of 12 amino acids. The germline CDR1 and CDR2 sequences are KGHDR and SFDVKD. CDR3 DNA: TGTGCCACCAGTGATGGACCGAGGGGGCAGTACTTC. Translation: CATSDGPRGQYF.

This clonotype was observed a few times. V usage is TRBV7-2 and J usage is TRBJ1-1, with TRBD1 identical over 10 bases. This CDR3 contains 16 residues. V was pared by 5 bases and J by 4 bases, with 10 bases of the junction left unmatched. Germline loops: CDR1 SGHTA, CDR2 FQGNSA. In DNA form, the CDR3 reads TGTGCCAGCAGCCTGAAGGGGACAGGGGAGGCCACTGAAGCTTTCTTT. Translated, it gives CASSLKGTGEATEAFF.

J is TRBJ2-2 and V is TRBV18; D remains ambiguous. V was pared by 3 bases and J by 7 bases, with 12 bases between. The germline V gene encodes CDR1 KGHSH and CDR2 LQKENI. This CDR3 region has 14 residues. The CDR3 DNA sequence: TGTGCCAGCTCACCGGGGAACACGATCGGGGAGCTGTTTTTT. Protein product: CASSPGNTIGELFF.

This rearrangement joins TRBV20-1 to TRBJ2-1; 11 bases are a match to TRBD2. The CDR3 has 14 residues. In germline, CDR1 is DFQATT, CDR2 SNEGSKA (reference sequence). Trimming took 4 bases from V and 10 from J; bases not matched to a gene: 9. This CDR3 reads CSAMVSGRAEEQFF. In nucleotides, the CDR3 is TGCAGTGCTATGGTTAGCGGGAGGGCCGAGGAGCAGTTCTTC.

The table lists this clonotype with many counts. The chain links TRBV7-9 to TRBJ2-7, with 8 bases aligning to TRBD1. Per the germline V gene, CDR1 is SEHNR and CDR2 is FQNEAQ (reference sequence). CDR3 length equals 15 residues. J was trimmed by 7 bases and V by 2 bases; bases with no gene match: 10. This chain's CDR3 is CASSLTGQGTGEQYF. CDR3 sequence (DNA): TGTGCCAGCAGCTTAACAGGACAGGGAACGGGGGAGCAGTACTTC.

This clonotype has at least ten counts. The gene calls are TRBV29-1 and TRBJ2-7, with D maybe TRBD2 (5 bases). V lost 4 bases to trimming and J lost 4 bases, with 17 bases between them. The CDR3 runs to 14 residues. Germline lookup yields CDR1 SQVTM and CDR2 ANQGSEA. CDR3 bases: TGCAGCGTTGCAGGCGGCCCAGGAGGTTACGAGCAGTACTTC. Its translation is CSVAGGPGGYEQYF.

V and J are TRBV6-2 or TRBV6-3 and TRBJ1-1; no clear D. The CDR3 covers 21 residues. V was clipped by 2 bases and J by 0 bases, with 28 bases between them. Germline CDR1 MNHEY, CDR2 SVGEGT. In DNA form, the CDR3 reads TGTGCCAGCAGTTACCTTGTGCCTAAACCCCGACGTAGCTCAATGAACACTGAAGCTTTCTTT. Protein sequence: CASSYLVPKPRRSSMNTEAFF.

A few counts support this clonotype. The chain employs TRBV4-2 and TRBJ2-3, with 7 bases lining up with TRBD2. The CDR3 loop spans 16 amino acids. With V trimmed by 1 base and J by 2 bases, 6 bases remained unmatched. In germline, CDR1 is LGHNA, CDR2 YNFKEQ. DNA for the CDR3: TGTGCCAGCAGCCAAGCTCCGGGACTAAACACAGATACGCAGTATTTT. Translation gives CASSQAPGLNTDTQYF.

The chain joins TRBV7-8 to TRBJ2-2, with 11 bases that match TRBD2. Per germline, CDR1 SGHVS and CDR2 FQNEAQ. This CDR3 has 16 residues. J gave up 5 bases and V 1 base, and 3 bases lay outside the gene matches. The CDR3 loop is CASSLVAGGPTGELFF. The CDR3 nucleotides are TGTGCCAGCAGCTTAGTAGCGGGGGGGCCAACCGGGGAGCTGTTTTTT. The variable domain in full, with the rest retrieved from reference TRBV7-8 and TRBJ2-2, is GAGVSQSPRYKVAKRGQDVALRCDPISGHVSLFWYQQALGQGPEFLTYFQNEAQLDKSGLPSDRFFAERPEGSVSTLKIQRTQQEDSAVYLCASSLVAGGPTGELFFGEGSRLTVL.

This clonotype was counted only a few times. This chain connects TRBV3-1 to TRBJ1-1; D gene unclear. CDR3 length: 13 residues. The germline V gene encodes CDR1 LGHDT and CDR2 YNNKEL (reference sequence). V lost 2 bases and J 1 base, leaving 5 bases between the germline ends. The CDR3 reads CASSQWTNTEAFF. The CDR3 DNA sequence: TGTGCCAGCAGCCAATGGACGAACACTGAAGCTTTCTTT.

This chain uses TRBV27 with TRBJ1-6; TRBD1 is a possible D gene (5 bases). In germline, CDR1 is MNHEY, CDR2 SMNVEV (reference sequence). V lost 6 bases to trimming and J lost 4 bases, with 13 bases between them. The CDR3 extends over 15 amino acids. CDR3 sequence: CASRPRDGYNSPLHF. In DNA form, the CDR3 reads TGTGCCAGCAGACCCAGGGATGGATATAATTCACCCCTCCACTTT.

In its sample, this clonotype was seen many times. The chain carries TRBV12-3 or TRBV12-4 and TRBJ2-5; D not certain. The CDR3 runs to 14 residues. V was shortened by 4 bases and J by 4 bases, with 13 bases between the two germline ends. CDR3 amino acids: CASSYSDPIETQYF. Here the CDR3 DNA reads TGTGCCAGCAGTTACAGCGACCCAATAGAGACCCAGTACTTC.

The sample holds a few counts of this clonotype. CDR3 DNA sequence: TGCAGTGCTAGAGAAGGTACAGCTAATCAGCCCCAGCATTTT. It translates to CSAREGTANQPQHF. This chain joins TRBV20-1 and TRBJ1-5, with no clear D. From germline, CDR1 is DFQATT and CDR2 SNEGSKA (reference sequence). The CDR3 is made up of 14 amino acids. Trimming took 0 bases from V and 4 from J, leaving 10 bases between them.

The table lists this clonotype with many counts. The genes are TRBV20-1 and TRBJ2-3; D is undetermined. V lost 2 bases and J 1 base, leaving 7 bases between the germline ends. The germline gives CDR1 DFQATT, CDR2 SNEGSKA (reference sequence). This CDR3 contains 13 residues. In DNA form, the CDR3 reads TGCAGTGCTAGATTTCCGGGCACAGATACGCAGTATTTT. Translated, it gives CSARFPGTDTQYF.

The chain uses TRBV4-2 and TRBJ2-2, with TRBD2 matching over 12 bases. CDR3 length equals 19 residues. Looked up from germline, CDR1 is LGHNA and CDR2 is YNFKEQ. V lost 3 bases and J lost 6; bases outside the gene matches: 14. In DNA form, the CDR3 reads TGTGCCAGCAGCCAGGGTGTTGGTGGACTAGCGGGAAAGGCCGGGGAGCTGTTTTTT. Residues: CASSQGVGGLAGKAGELFF.

In its sample, this clonotype was seen many times. The rearrangement joins TRBV20-1 to TRBJ1-6; D gene ambiguous. There are 16 residues in the CDR3. CDR1 is DFQATT, CDR2 SNEGSKA, per germline (reference sequence). Trimming stripped 0 bases from V and 0 bases from J, with 9 bases between. CDR3 loop: CSARDLASSYNSPLHF. The CDR3 DNA reads as TGCAGTGCTAGAGATCTGGCGAGCTCCTATAATTCACCCCTCCACTTT.

V usage is TRBV28 and J usage is TRBJ2-3, with TRBD1 identical over 7 bases. From germline, CDR1 is MDHEN and CDR2 SYDVKM. The CDR3 runs 15 residues. Trimming cost V 5 bases and J 3 bases; bases outside gene matches: 8. DNA of the CDR3: TGTGCCAGCAGTCCACACAGGGGACGGACAGATACGCAGTATTTT. The encoded protein is CASSPHRGRTDTQYF.

This sequence joins TRBV5-1 and TRBJ1-1; TRBD1 might be the D (6 bases). Trimming took off 4 bases at V and 1 base at J, with 11 bases between the two ends. The CDR3 is made up of 14 amino acids. The V gene's germline CDR1 is SGHRS and CDR2 YFSETQ. The CDR3 reads CASSHGTQNTEAFF. CDR3 DNA sequence: TGCGCCAGCAGCCACGGGACACAGAACACTGAAGCTTTCTTT.

This chain links TRBV7-2 with TRBJ2-7, with 7 positions matching TRBD1. Germline trimming cut 1 base from V and 2 bases from J; bases unmatched to any gene: 8. The CDR3 length is 16 residues. CDR1 and CDR2 from the germline V gene are SGHTA and FQGNSA. The CDR3 sequence: CASSLGGGYQAYEQYF. The CDR3, as DNA: TGTGCCAGCAGCTTAGGAGGGGGCTACCAGGCCTACGAGCAGTACTTC.

A few counts support this clonotype. The rearrangement joins TRBV4-3 to TRBJ1-5; D is uncertain. CDR3 length: 13 residues. V lost 0 bases, J lost 5 bases, and 5 bases lay in between. The germline V gene encodes CDR1 LGHNA and CDR2 YSLEER. DNA for the CDR3: TGCGCCAGCAGCCAAGAACTGGATCAGCCCCAGCATTTT. Translated, it gives CASSQELDQPQHF.

The V call is TRBV5-1, the J call TRBJ2-3; no reliable D call. The germline V gene encodes CDR1 SGHRS and CDR2 YFSETQ. Trimming shortened V by 6 bases and J by 4 bases, and 15 bases separated the two germline ends. The CDR3 spans 14 residues. CDR3 sequence reads: CASKVIVGADTQYF. The CDR3 DNA reads TGCGCCAGCAAGGTGATAGTGGGTGCAGATACGCAGTATTTT.

The DNA for the CDR3 is TGTGCCAGCAGCGTAGAAATGAGGGTCGGCGGTGGCTACACCTTC. It yields the protein CASSVEMRVGGGYTF. V gene TRBV9 combines with J gene TRBJ1-2; D is uncertain. CDR3 length: 15 residues. Trimming pared 0 bases from V and 7 bases from J, leaving 16 bases between. CDR1 SGDLS and CDR2 YYNGEE come from the germline V gene. The full variable domain, rest sourced from reference TRBV9 and TRBJ1-2, is DSGVTQTPKHLITATGQRVTLRCSPRSGDLSVYWYQQSLDQGLQFLIQYYNGEERAKGNILERFSAQQFPDLHSELNLSSLELGDSALYFCASSVEMRVGGGYTFGSGTRLTVV.

The chain carries TRBV6-1 and TRBJ1-6, with D tentatively TRBD1 (5 bases). The CDR3 contains 15 residues. Trimming shortened V by 1 base and J by 10 bases, and 14 bases separated the two germline ends. Per the germline V gene, CDR1 is MNHNS and CDR2 is SASEGT. The chain's CDR3 is CASSEEGRARSPLHF. CDR3 nucleotide sequence: TGTGCCAGCAGTGAAGAGGGCAGGGCTAGATCACCCCTCCACTTT.

The count of this clonotype is one. The chain joins TRBV9 to TRBJ2-1; no firm D call. Trimming stripped 1 base from V and 0 bases from J, with 11 bases between. The CDR3 runs to 16 residues. Germline V lookup: CDR1 SGDLS, CDR2 YYNGEE. In DNA, the CDR3 is TGTGCCAGCAGCGTATCCGCCTTCCACTCCTACAATGAGCAGTTCTTC. It specifies CASSVSAFHSYNEQFF.

This clonotype was seen more than once but under ten times. This sequence joins TRBV6-2 or TRBV6-3 and TRBJ2-7; D not resolved. Trimming took 5 bases from V and 2 from J, leaving 7 bases between them. Per the germline V gene, CDR1 is MNHEY and CDR2 is SVGEGT. CDR3 size: 12 residues. CDR3 in amino acids: CASSDPAYEQYF. In nucleotides, the CDR3 is TGTGCCAGCAGTGATCCGGCCTACGAGCAGTACTTC.

The J gene is TRBJ2-7, the V gene TRBV4-3, with unresolved D. The CDR3 runs to 17 residues. Trimming cost V 0 bases and J 3 bases, with 18 bases left between them. Germline CDR1 and CDR2: LGHNA and YSLEER. This chain's CDR3 is CASSQEMVGPSNYEQYF. For the CDR3, the DNA is TGCGCCAGCAGCCAAGAAATGGTAGGGCCTTCAAACTACGAGCAGTACTTC.

This clonotype has only a few counts. The V call is TRBV28, the J call TRBJ2-7; the D gene is possibly TRBD2 (6 bases). V was clipped by 2 bases and J by 0 bases, with 11 bases between them. The CDR3 consists of 15 residues. From germline, CDR1 is MDHEN and CDR2 SYDVKM. CDR3 sequence: CASSLRAGLSYEQYF. CDR3 DNA: TGTGCCAGCAGTTTACGCGCGGGACTCTCCTACGAGCAGTACTTC.

The chain has TRBV10-2 and TRBJ1-1, with 7 nucleotides matching TRBD1. There are 20 residues in the CDR3. In germline, CDR1 is WSHSY, CDR2 SAAADI. Trimming took 0 bases from V and 3 from J; bases not matched to a gene: 19. The CDR3 DNA reads TGCGCCAGCAGTGAGTCTTATAGTTCGGCAGGGGGAGACGGAGACACTGAAGCTTTCTTT. Translated, it gives CASSESYSSAGGDGDTEAFF.

This clonotype appeared a few times. V gene TRBV24-1 combines with J gene TRBJ2-3; D may be TRBD2 (6 bases). The germline V gene has CDR1 KGHDR and CDR2 SFDVKD. The CDR3 totals 14 residues. V lost 3 bases, J lost 8 bases, and 14 bases lay in between. The CDR3 nucleotides are TGTGCCACCAGTGATCGAGGACGGGACTCTACGCAGTATTTT. It is translated as CATSDRGRDSTQYF.

This clonotype was picked up a small number of times. V and J are TRBV28 and TRBJ2-2; no clear D. The CDR3 covers 13 residues. Germline values: CDR1 MDHEN, CDR2 SYDVKM. V lost 3 bases and J 3 bases, leaving 5 bases between the germline ends. The CDR3 protein is CASSFTYTGELFF. The DNA of the CDR3 is TGTGCCAGCAGTTTTACTTACACCGGGGAGCTGTTTTTT.

This clonotype was picked up many times. The gene calls are TRBV11-2 and TRBJ1-5; no clear D. Germline assignment: CDR1 SGHAT and CDR2 FQNNGV. Trimming pared 3 bases from V and 2 bases from J, leaving 26 bases between. This CDR3 has 20 amino acids. In nucleotides, the CDR3 is TGTGCCAGCAGCTTCGACGGACGGTGGAATTATGCGTATGGCAATCAGCCCCAGCATTTT. This gives the protein CASSFDGRWNYAYGNQPQHF.